The source of this T cell receptor (beta chain) is a study of T cells in Graves' hyperthyroidism and ophthalmopathy. The CDR3 runs to 13 residues. Germline CDR1 reads SGHVS; CDR2 reads FNYEAQ. V lost 5 bases and J 5 bases, leaving 11 bases between the germline ends. General study points: A model using 13 V-J features told ophthalmopathy apart from stable hyperthyroidism.

RNA transcripts yielded amplified TCR beta CDR3 regions. First-round RT-PCR of the TCR CDR3 relied on the HTBI primer set. TCRdb re-derived calls from the multiplex PCR reads in MiXCR, one entry per CDR3 protein. The data show 490,000 or so distinct CDR3 sequences, 22% seen once. A NOSPECS grade of at least 4, a Clinical Activity Score of at least 3 and duration under 3 months were recorded in ophthalmopathy patients. Patients were excluded for uncontrolled infection, other autoimmune disease, pregnancy or lactation. Diagnoses rested on clinical symptoms, serum thyroxine and TRAb, thyroid ultrasound and orbital computed tomography. This clonotype was detected many times. What it binds is unknown.

This sequence was found in an older woman with Graves' ophthalmopathy. This sequence joins TRBV7-6 and TRBJ2-3; D not certain. Source material: blood. The CDR3 DNA is TGTGCCAGCAGCCCGGGCGGTGTAGATACGCAGTATTTT. It codes for CASSPGGVDTQYF. Looking up the rest from reference TRBV7-6 and TRBJ2-3 gives the full variable domain: GAGVSQSPRYKVTKRGQDVALRCDPISGHVSLYWYRQALGQGPEFLTYFNYEAQQDKSGLPNDRFSAERPEGSISTLTIQRTEQRDSAMYRCASSPGGVDTQYFGPGTRLTVL.